Listed below are T cell receptor beta chains from one sample, sequenced in a study of Graves' ophthalmopathy and Graves' hyperthyroidism. One entry per CDR3 protein results from TCRdb running MiXCR on the multiplex PCR reads. Of hundreds of thousands of distinct CDR3 sequences in the sample, around 21% were seen once. Sequenced sample: peripheral blood. These receptor sequences come from a woman aged 18 to 35 with stable Graves' hyperthyroidism. Both conserved end residues are part of each CDR3. Each record gives: J gene, V gene, D gene, clone size, CDR3 DNA, CDR3 protein. A D gene is named only where the DNA matches it firmly. Some rows mark clone size as missing; the rest say once, few, many or name a class of expanded clone.

j_gene: TRBJ1-5; v_gene: TRBV4-1; d_gene: -; abundance: few; CDR3nt: TGCGCCAGCAGCCAAGCGGAGGGGCTACATCAGCCCCAGCATTTT; CDR3aa: CASSQAEGLHQPQHF
j_gene: TRBJ2-7; v_gene: TRBV6-5; d_gene: -; abundance: -; CDR3nt: TGTGCCAGCAGTGTATCTCCAGTCGGGTCTAACGAGCAGTACTTC; CDR3aa: CASSVSPVGSNEQYF
j_gene: TRBJ2-5; v_gene: TRBV20-1; d_gene: TRBD2; abundance: many; CDR3nt: TGCAGTGCTATTAGCGGGGGTCCGTCCCAAGAGACCCAGTACTTC; CDR3aa: CSAISGGPSQETQYF
j_gene: TRBJ2-2; v_gene: TRBV6-1; d_gene: -; abundance: -; CDR3nt: TGTGCCAGCAGCTCTCAGGGGGGCGAGGCCGGGGAGCTGTTTTTT; CDR3aa: CASSSQGGEAGELFF
j_gene: TRBJ2-7; v_gene: TRBV29-1; d_gene: TRBD2; abundance: few; CDR3nt: TGCAGCGTTGACGTAGCGGGAGGCTACGAGCAGTACTTC; CDR3aa: CSVDVAGGYEQYF
j_gene: TRBJ2-5; v_gene: TRBV28; d_gene: TRBD1; abundance: many; CDR3nt: TGTGCCAGCAGTTTATTGCCAGGGGGTGGAGAGACCCAGTACTTC; CDR3aa: CASSLLPGGGETQYF
j_gene: TRBJ2-7; v_gene: TRBV6-1; d_gene: -; abundance: -; CDR3nt: TGTGCCAGCAGTGGGGGACGCTTCTACGAGCAGTACTTC; CDR3aa: CASSGGRFYEQYF
j_gene: TRBJ1-2; v_gene: TRBV9; d_gene: -; abundance: many; CDR3nt: TGTGCCAGCAGCGTAATATCGGCCGGAGATGGCTACACCTTC; CDR3aa: CASSVISAGDGYTF
j_gene: TRBJ1-2; v_gene: TRBV5-6; d_gene: -; abundance: many; CDR3nt: TGTGCCAGCAGCTTGCTGAAATTCGGGCAGAGGAGCTATGGCTACACCTTC; CDR3aa: CASSLLKFGQRSYGYTF
j_gene: TRBJ2-7; v_gene: TRBV18; d_gene: -; abundance: -; CDR3nt: TGTGCCAGCTCACCAGGAGGGAGCGGGTACTACGAGCAGTACTTC; CDR3aa: CASSPGGSGYYEQYF
j_gene: TRBJ1-2; v_gene: TRBV28; d_gene: -; abundance: -; CDR3nt: TGTGCCAGCAGCTCCGCAATCCCCGAGGGCTACACCTTC; CDR3aa: CASSSAIPEGYTF
j_gene: TRBJ2-2; v_gene: TRBV2; d_gene: TRBD1; abundance: many; CDR3nt: TGTGCCAGCAGCCCCCTGACAGGGGGCACCGGGGAGCTGTTTTTT; CDR3aa: CASSPLTGGTGELFF
j_gene: TRBJ1-2; v_gene: TRBV12-3/TRBV12-4; d_gene: TRBD1; abundance: many; CDR3nt: TGTGCCAGCAGTCCCCCAACAGGGGTCACGTATGGCTACACCTTC; CDR3aa: CASSPPTGVTYGYTF
j_gene: TRBJ2-2; v_gene: TRBV10-3; d_gene: TRBD2; abundance: many; CDR3nt: TGTGCCATCAGTGAGTCGACCGGGAGGGCCGTCGGGGAGCTGTTTTTT; CDR3aa: CAISESTGRAVGELFF
j_gene: TRBJ2-4; v_gene: TRBV12-5; d_gene: -; abundance: many; CDR3nt: TGTGCTAGTGGTTTGGTGGAGGGGGCCAAAAACATTCAGTACTTC; CDR3aa: CASGLVEGAKNIQYF
j_gene: TRBJ2-1; v_gene: TRBV12-3/TRBV12-4; d_gene: TRBD2; abundance: many; CDR3nt: TGTGCCAGCAGTCGACCCCCCTCTAGCGGATCCTACAATGAGCAGTTCTTC; CDR3aa: CASSRPPSSGSYNEQFF
j_gene: TRBJ1-6; v_gene: TRBV2; d_gene: -; abundance: -; CDR3nt: TGTGCCAGCTACCGGGCAGGTGCGCAATCACCCCTCCACTTT; CDR3aa: CASYRAGAQSPLHF
j_gene: TRBJ2-5; v_gene: TRBV27; d_gene: -; abundance: many; CDR3nt: TGTGCCAGCAGTTCTACGTCGGTGTGGGAGACCCAGTACTTC; CDR3aa: CASSSTSVWETQYF
j_gene: TRBJ2-7; v_gene: TRBV6-5; d_gene: -; abundance: many; CDR3nt: TGTGCCAGCAGTACCCCACAGGGTAGTTCCTACGAGCAGTACTTC; CDR3aa: CASSTPQGSSYEQYF
j_gene: TRBJ2-4; v_gene: TRBV5-1; d_gene: -; abundance: -; CDR3nt: TGCGCCAGCAGCTTGGCCGGGGGCTCGGACATTCAGTACTTC; CDR3aa: CASSLAGGSDIQYF
j_gene: TRBJ1-6; v_gene: TRBV7-2; d_gene: -; abundance: -; CDR3nt: TGTGCCAGCAGCTTAGGATCCGGGGCACCCCTCCACTTT; CDR3aa: CASSLGSGAPLHF
j_gene: TRBJ2-2; v_gene: TRBV28; d_gene: -; abundance: -; CDR3nt: TGTGCCAGCACTCACTTACCGGGACACCCAACCGGGGAGCTGTTTTTT; CDR3aa: CASTHLPGHPTGELFF
j_gene: TRBJ1-2; v_gene: TRBV2; d_gene: TRBD1; abundance: many; CDR3nt: TGTGCCAGCAGTGACAGGGGGCGTCTTTATGGCTACACCTTC; CDR3aa: CASSDRGRLYGYTF
j_gene: TRBJ2-2; v_gene: TRBV11-1; d_gene: TRBD2; abundance: few; CDR3nt: TGTGCCAGCAGCTTAAAAGATAGCGGGAGATACACCGGGGAGCTGTTTTTT; CDR3aa: CASSLKDSGRYTGELFF
j_gene: TRBJ2-7; v_gene: TRBV20-1; d_gene: -; abundance: many; CDR3nt: TGCAGTGCAACCGGGGCCGGAGGCGAGCAGTACTTC; CDR3aa: CSATGAGGEQYF